These T cell receptor beta chains were read from a single sample in a study of cytomegalovirus exposure and HLA in healthy donors. The data were produced by immunoSEQ multiplex PCR, yet TCRdb's version contains in-frame clones alone and is incomplete. The sample yields around 150,000 clones, around three quarters seen once. Sequencing was performed on PBMCs. The receptors stem from a man aged 40-55 years in good health and CMV-seronegative. Each CDR3 is given with its conserved first and last residue. D genes are given only for firm matches. Clone size is shown for a subset of rows, as once, few, many or a class of expanded clone.

v_gene	abundance	j_gene	d_gene	CDR3nt	CDR3aa
TRBV5-4	few	TRBJ2-5	TRBD1	TGTGCCAGCAGCTTGGACAGGGGGGTTACATCAGAGACCCAGTACTTC	CASSLDRGVTSETQYF
TRBV15	.	TRBJ1-5	TRBD1	TGTGCCACCAGCAGAGAGACAGGGGGCCGCCAGCCCCAGCATTTT	CATSRETGGRQPQHF
TRBV7-9	.	TRBJ2-7	.	TGTGCCGGCAGCTATTTTGTGGCCGAGCAGTACTTC	CAGSYFVAEQYF
TRBV5-6	.	TRBJ2-2	TRBD2	TGTGCCAGCAGGGCGGGACTAGCGGGAGGGCCCTCCGGGGAGCTGTTTTTT	CASRAGLAGGPSGELFF
TRBV27	.	TRBJ2-1	TRBD1	TGTGCCAGCAGAAGACAGGGGGACATCTACAATGAGCAGTTCTTC	CASRRQGDIYNEQFF
TRBV5-1	.	TRBJ2-7	TRBD1	TGCGCCAGCAGCTTGGTGGGACAGGGGGGCGAGCAGTACTTC	CASSLVGQGGEQYF
TRBV28	.	TRBJ1-5	TRBD1	TGTGCCAGCAGCCCGGACAGGGAGAATCAGCCCCAGCATTTT	CASSPDRENQPQHF
TRBV29-1	.	TRBJ2-4	.	TGCAGCGTTGAGTCCCAAACCAACACTCAGTACTTC	CSVESQTNTQYF
TRBV28	few	TRBJ2-1	.	TGTGCCACCAACCCCTTTTTTCGGGAGAATTCCTACAATGAGCAGTTCTTC	CATNPFFRENSYNEQFF
TRBV11-2	once	TRBJ2-7	TRBD2	TGTGCCAGCAGCTCCCTAGCGGGAGTCAAGCAGTACTTC	CASSSLAGVKQYF
TRBV28	once	TRBJ2-1	TRBD2	TGTGCCAGGTGGGAAGGAGTCGACGGGAGGTCCTACAATGAGCAGTTCTTC	CARWEGVDGRSYNEQFF
TRBV5-1	.	TRBJ1-1	.	TGCGCCAGCAGCTTGGTGGGGCGCGGGAACACTGAAGCTTTCTTT	CASSLVGRGNTEAFF
TRBV9	.	TRBJ2-2	.	TGTGCCAGCAGCGGAGGCGCGACTCCCCCGCCGGGGGAGCTGTTTTTT	CASSGGATPPPGELFF
TRBV5-1	.	TRBJ2-6	TRBD1	TGCGCCAGCACCAAGCAGGGACAGGGCATTGCTGGGGCCAACGGCCTGACTTTC	CASTKQGQGIAGANGLTF
TRBV6-6	.	TRBJ1-3	.	TGTGCCAGCAGTTATTGGGGGGGCACCATATATTTT	CASSYWGGTIYF
TRBV27	.	TRBJ2-6	TRBD1	TGTGCCAGCAACACAGGGGCTGGGGCCAACGGCCTGACTTTC	CASNTGAGANGLTF
TRBV5-5	.	TRBJ2-7	TRBD1	TGTGCCAGCAGCCCGACAGGGTTTGGACACGAGCAGTACTTC	CASSPTGFGHEQYF
TRBV27	.	TRBJ2-7	TRBD2	TGTGCCAGCAGTTTCAGTAGCGGGGGACCCTACGAGCAGTACTTC	CASSFSSGGPYEQYF
TRBV28	.	TRBJ2-7	TRBD2	TGTGCCAGCACCCCCCGCGGGGGACTAGCGGGAGGAGGGTACGAGCAGTACTTC	CASTPRGGLAGGGYEQYF
TRBV7-2	.	TRBJ2-1	TRBD2	TGTGCCAGCAGCCCCGCGGGAGCGGGAGTTCAGAATGAGCAGTTCTTC	CASSPAGAGVQNEQFF
TRBV2	.	TRBJ2-2	.	TGTGCCAGCAGCGGGAACACCGGGGAGCTGTTTTTT	CASSGNTGELFF
TRBV4-1	once	TRBJ2-7	.	TGCGCCAGCAGCGTACGGGAGTCCTACTACGAGCAGTACTTC	CASSVRESYYEQYF
TRBV29-1	few	TRBJ2-3	.	TGCAGCGTTGGCCCCCCCCGGGGCACAGATACGCAGTATTTT	CSVGPPRGTDTQYF
TRBV4-3	once	TRBJ2-2	TRBD2	TGCGCCAGCAGCCCAAGAGCGGGTCCTAGCGGGAGGGTGGGCACCGGGGAGCTGTTTTTT	CASSPRAGPSGRVGTGELFF
TRBV7-2	.	TRBJ2-2	.	TGTGCCAGCAGTGTTAGCGCGAACACCGGGGAGCTGTTTTTT	CASSVSANTGELFF
TRBV14	once	TRBJ1-4	.	TGTGCCAGCAGCCACTTAAAGGGGGATGAAAAACTGTTTTTT	CASSHLKGDEKLFF
TRBV11-2	.	TRBJ2-7	TRBD2	TGTGCCAGCAGCTTAGGGGGCGGGGCGGGAGAGGGAGAGCAGTACTTC	CASSLGGGAGEGEQYF
TRBV5-1	.	TRBJ1-4	TRBD1	TGCGCCAGCAGCTTGGGGCCGGGACAGGGGGAGGAAAAACTGTTTTTT	CASSLGPGQGEEKLFF
TRBV18	.	TRBJ2-1	.	TGTGCCAGCTCACGGGATGAAGGGGCCAGCTCCTACAATGAGCAGTTCTTC	CASSRDEGASSYNEQFF
TRBV30	.	TRBJ1-3	TRBD1	TGTGCCTGGAGGGCCCCCGGGACAGGGGGCGGGAACCCTGGAAACACCATATATTTT	CAWRAPGTGGGNPGNTIYF
TRBV29-1	few	TRBJ2-1	.	TGCAGCGCCCCTAAGGGGGGGAATGAGCAGTTCTTC	CSAPKGGNEQFF
TRBV11-2	.	TRBJ2-7	.	TGTGCCAGCAGAGACAGCTACGAGCAGTACTTC	CASRDSYEQYF
TRBV6-6	.	TRBJ2-7	.	TGTGCCAGCAGTTATGGACGGGATTCCTACGAGCAGTACTTC	CASSYGRDSYEQYF
TRBV9	few	TRBJ2-7	TRBD2	TGTGCCAGCAGCCCCCCGTCTAGCGGGAGGCTCGAGCAGTACTTC	CASSPPSSGRLEQYF
TRBV5-1	.	TRBJ2-3	TRBD1	TGCGCCAGCAGCTTGAGCATAGGACCGGGGACAGGAGCATCAGATACGCAGTATTTT	CASSLSIGPGTGASDTQYF
TRBV5-8	.	TRBJ2-6	.	TGTGCCAGCAGCTTGTGGAAGGGAATGGGGGCCAACGGCCTGACTTTC	CASSLWKGMGANGLTF
TRBV7-8	.	TRBJ1-3	TRBD1	TGTGCCAGCAGTAAACTACAGGGGGCTGGTGGAAACACCATATATTTT	CASSKLQGAGGNTIYF
TRBV5-6	.	TRBJ2-2	.	TGTGCCAGCAGCTTGTTGGTTCTAGTGAGCACCGGGGAGCTGTTTTTT	CASSLLVLVSTGELFF
TRBV6-1	.	TRBJ2-7	TRBD1	TGTGCCAGCAGTGCTGCTGGACAGGGTATCTCCTACGAGCAGTACTTC	CASSAAGQGISYEQYF
TRBV5-6	.	TRBJ2-7	.	TGTGCCAGCAGCCCTCGGGTGGGGGCCGAGCAGTACTTC	CASSPRVGAEQYF
TRBV6-1	.	TRBJ1-1	TRBD1	TGTGCCAGCAGTGAAGCTTTGGGACAGGGAAACACTGAAGCTTTCTTT	CASSEALGQGNTEAFF
TRBV7-2	.	TRBJ2-3	.	TGTGCCAGCAGCCCGCAAGGGGGGGCCGGCACAGATACGCAGTATTTT	CASSPQGGAGTDTQYF
TRBV5-1	.	TRBJ2-7	TRBD2	TGCGCCAGCAGCTTACGGACTAGCGGAGCCTACGAGCAGTACTTC	CASSLRTSGAYEQYF
TRBV6-1	.	TRBJ2-3	.	TGTGCCAGCAGTGAAGCAATCGGCGCGGGCACAGATACGCAGTATTTT	CASSEAIGAGTDTQYF
TRBV5-4	.	TRBJ2-7	TRBD2	TGTGCCAGCAGCTTAGGACGGTGGCGGGAGGGCAGCTCCTACGAGCAGTACTTC	CASSLGRWREGSSYEQYF
TRBV7-9	once	TRBJ1-5	.	TGTTCCAGCAGCTTCGCGGGCGGGAATCAGCCCCAGCATTTT	CSSSFAGGNQPQHF
TRBV6-1	.	TRBJ1-2	.	TGTGCCAGCAGTGCTAATGGTGACTATGGCTACACCTTC	CASSANGDYGYTF
TRBV20-1	.	TRBJ2-7	.	TGCAGTGCTAGTTGGTCAGTCGAGCAGTACTTC	CSASWSVEQYF
TRBV7-2	.	TRBJ2-5	.	TGTGCCAGCAGCCCACTTCAAGAGACCCAGTACTTC	CASSPLQETQYF
TRBV7-7	.	TRBJ2-1	TRBD1	TGTGCTAGCAGCTCAACAGGGGTGGGTCTCGAGGAGCAGTTCTTC	CASSSTGVGLEEQFF
TRBV13	.	TRBJ2-1	TRBD2	TGTGCCAGCAGCTTTGGCGGGAGCTGGAATGAGCAGTTCTTC	CASSFGGSWNEQFF
TRBV18	.	TRBJ2-5	.	TGTGCCAGCTCACCACCGGGCGTACAAGAGACCCAGTACTTC	CASSPPGVQETQYF
TRBV5-5	.	TRBJ2-1	.	TGTGCCAGCAGCTTGGATAGCGTTGTTTCCAATGAGCAGTTCTTC	CASSLDSVVSNEQFF
TRBV5-1	.	TRBJ2-2	TRBD1	TGCGCCAGCAGCTTGGACTCAGGGGGCCGAAACACCGGGGAGCTGTTTTTT	CASSLDSGGRNTGELFF
TRBV6-5	.	TRBJ2-2	.	TGTGCCAGCAGGTTCGGCACCGGGGAGCTGTTTTTT	CASRFGTGELFF
TRBV27	.	TRBJ2-7	TRBD2	TGTGCCAGCAGTTTGTCCACGGCCGGGGGGGGCTTC	CASSLSTAGGGF
TRBV6-1	.	TRBJ2-2	.	TGTGCCAGCAGTGTTACAGGGTCCACCGGGGAGCTGTTTTTT	CASSVTGSTGELFF
TRBV29-1	.	TRBJ1-1	TRBD1	TGCAGCGTTGCTGGGACAGGGAGGGCTGAAGCTTTCTTT	CSVAGTGRAEAFF
TRBV6-1	.	TRBJ2-5	TRBD1	TGTGCCAGCAGTGAAGGGGCAGGGGGTACGGCCCAGTACTTC	CASSEGAGGTAQYF
TRBV5-4	.	TRBJ1-1	TRBD1	TGTGCCAGCAGCTTGACAGGGGCGAACACTGAAGCTTTCTTT	CASSLTGANTEAFF